A selection of T cell receptor beta chains follows, all from one sample in a study of PD-1 blockade in mismatch repair-deficient tumors. The method was immunoSEQ multiplex PCR; TCRdb's version includes in-frame clones alone and lacks a portion of them. In the table there are 100,000 to 150,000 clones, approximately 86% of which are singletons. Here the sequenced sample was peripheral blood, taken 44 weeks after starting pembrolizumab. These TCRs come from an adult with mismatch repair-deficient cancer. The CDR3 runs from the conserved cysteine through the conserved F or W. The D gene is left open where the match is weak. Clone size is not always given. Where it is, it says once, few, many or a class for expanded clones.

d_call: .; clone_size: .; j_call: TRBJ2-7; v_call: TRBV29-1; cdr3_length: 12; cdr3_nt: TGCAGCGCCCTTGGGGGAAGTTTTGAGCAGTACTTC; cdr3_aa: CSALGGSFEQYF
d_call: .; clone_size: .; j_call: TRBJ1-2; v_call: TRBV29-1; cdr3_length: 18; cdr3_nt: TGCAGCGTTGAAGGGTGGGGGAACGCCCGTGGATCCTATTATGGCTACACCTTC; cdr3_aa: CSVEGWGNARGSYYGYTF
d_call: .; clone_size: .; j_call: TRBJ2-2; v_call: TRBV7-3; cdr3_length: 11; cdr3_nt: TGTGCCAGCAGCTTAACCGGGGAGCTGTTTTTT; cdr3_aa: CASSLTGELFF
d_call: .; clone_size: .; j_call: TRBJ2-3; v_call: TRBV7-2; cdr3_length: 13; cdr3_nt: TGTGCCAGCAGCTTAGCGCTCTCAGATACGCAGTATTTT; cdr3_aa: CASSLALSDTQYF
d_call: TRBD1; clone_size: .; j_call: TRBJ2-7; v_call: TRBV4-3; cdr3_length: 15; cdr3_nt: TGCGCCAGCAGCCAAGTTCCAGGGGGAGCCTACGAGCAGTACTTC; cdr3_aa: CASSQVPGGAYEQYF
d_call: .; clone_size: .; j_call: TRBJ1-1; v_call: TRBV7-2; cdr3_length: 13; cdr3_nt: TGTGCCAGCAGGGTGGGGGCGAACACTGAAGCTTTCTTT; cdr3_aa: CASRVGANTEAFF
d_call: .; clone_size: .; j_call: TRBJ2-6; v_call: TRBV7-6; cdr3_length: 16; cdr3_nt: TGTGCCAGCAGCTGGACCTCGTCGGCCGGGGCCAACGTCCTGACTTTC; cdr3_aa: CASSWTSSAGANVLTF
d_call: TRBD1; clone_size: .; j_call: TRBJ2-3; v_call: TRBV10-3; cdr3_length: 14; cdr3_nt: TGTGCCATCACCCGGGACAGGTTAGCAGATACGCAGTATTTT; cdr3_aa: CAITRDRLADTQYF
d_call: .; clone_size: .; j_call: TRBJ1-3; v_call: TRBV5-6; cdr3_length: 14; cdr3_nt: TGTGCCAGCAGCTGGGGACGGTCTGGAAACACCATATATTTT; cdr3_aa: CASSWGRSGNTIYF
d_call: TRBD1; clone_size: .; j_call: TRBJ1-3; v_call: TRBV7-9; cdr3_length: 15; cdr3_nt: TGTGCCAGCAGCCGGGGGACAGGGACTGGAAACACCATATATTTT; cdr3_aa: CASSRGTGTGNTIYF
d_call: TRBD2; clone_size: .; j_call: TRBJ2-1; v_call: TRBV28; cdr3_length: 19; cdr3_nt: TGTGCCAGCACCCAATTGACAGGGGACCTAGCGGGAGCGGGGAATGAGCAGTTCTTC; cdr3_aa: CASTQLTGDLAGAGNEQFF
d_call: TRBD1; clone_size: .; j_call: TRBJ2-3; v_call: TRBV5-1; cdr3_length: 16; cdr3_nt: TGCGCCAGCAGCTTGGCCGGACAGGGGTTTACAGATACGCAGTATTTT; cdr3_aa: CASSLAGQGFTDTQYF
d_call: TRBD1; clone_size: once; j_call: TRBJ2-7; v_call: TRBV7-2; cdr3_length: 16; cdr3_nt: TGTGCCAGCAGCTTACAACCGGGACAGGGTGCCTACGAGCAGTACTTC; cdr3_aa: CASSLQPGQGAYEQYF
d_call: TRBD1; clone_size: .; j_call: TRBJ2-2; v_call: TRBV27; cdr3_length: 17; cdr3_nt: TGTGCCAGCAGTTTAGGCGGGACAGGAGTATCACACCGGGAGCTGTTTTTT; cdr3_aa: CASSLGGTGVSHRELFF
d_call: TRBD2; clone_size: .; j_call: TRBJ2-3; v_call: TRBV28; cdr3_length: 17; cdr3_nt: TGTGCCAGCAGTTTATGGACGAGCGGGAGAGGAGCAGATACGCAGTATTTT; cdr3_aa: CASSLWTSGRGADTQYF
d_call: .; clone_size: .; j_call: TRBJ2-7; v_call: TRBV4-1; cdr3_length: 14; cdr3_nt: TGCGCCAGCAGCTCCTCAGGGGGGTCCTACGAGCAGTACTTC; cdr3_aa: CASSSSGGSYEQYF
d_call: TRBD1; clone_size: few; j_call: TRBJ2-7; v_call: TRBV19; cdr3_length: 14; cdr3_nt: TGTGCCAGTAGTATCCGGGACAGCCTCTACGAGCAGTACTTC; cdr3_aa: CASSIRDSLYEQYF
d_call: TRBD1; clone_size: .; j_call: TRBJ1-5; v_call: TRBV7-3; cdr3_length: 16; cdr3_nt: TGTGCCAGCAGCTTAAAAGCGAGGGGGCAGGAACAGCCCCAGCATTTT; cdr3_aa: CASSLKARGQEQPQHF
d_call: .; clone_size: .; j_call: TRBJ2-4; v_call: TRBV28; cdr3_length: 17; cdr3_nt: TGTGCCAGCAACGAACCTCTAGGAGTCGGTGGCAAAAACATTCAGTACTTC; cdr3_aa: CASNEPLGVGGKNIQYF
d_call: TRBD2; clone_size: once; j_call: TRBJ2-7; v_call: TRBV2; cdr3_length: 16; cdr3_nt: TGTGCCAGCAGGAGAGACGGGACTAGCGGGAGCTACGAGCAGTACTTC; cdr3_aa: CASRRDGTSGSYEQYF
d_call: .; clone_size: .; j_call: TRBJ2-7; v_call: TRBV6-5; cdr3_length: 15; cdr3_nt: TGTGCCAGCAGTTACTCGTTAACAGGGTACTACGAGCAGTACTTC; cdr3_aa: CASSYSLTGYYEQYF
d_call: .; clone_size: .; j_call: TRBJ2-7; v_call: TRBV29-1; cdr3_length: 13; cdr3_nt: TGCAGCGTCGCCTCGGGCCGAGGCTACGAGCAGTACTTC; cdr3_aa: CSVASGRGYEQYF
d_call: TRBD1; clone_size: .; j_call: TRBJ2-7; v_call: TRBV5-1; cdr3_length: 15; cdr3_nt: TGCGCCAGCAGCTTTGGGGACAGGTCTTCCTACGAGCAGTACTTC; cdr3_aa: CASSFGDRSSYEQYF
d_call: .; clone_size: .; j_call: TRBJ2-5; v_call: TRBV27; cdr3_length: 15; cdr3_nt: TGTGCCAGCAGTTTATCAAGGGGAACGGGAGAGACCCAGTACTTC; cdr3_aa: CASSLSRGTGETQYF
d_call: TRBD1; clone_size: .; j_call: TRBJ2-1; v_call: TRBV9; cdr3_length: 15; cdr3_nt: TGTGCCAGCAGCGTCGCGGGACAGGGTAACAATGAGCAGTTCTTC; cdr3_aa: CASSVAGQGNNEQFF
d_call: TRBD1; clone_size: .; j_call: TRBJ2-1; v_call: TRBV6-4; cdr3_length: 16; cdr3_nt: TGTGCCAGCAGTGACCGAATCGGGACAGGGGGCAATGAGCAGTTCTTC; cdr3_aa: CASSDRIGTGGNEQFF